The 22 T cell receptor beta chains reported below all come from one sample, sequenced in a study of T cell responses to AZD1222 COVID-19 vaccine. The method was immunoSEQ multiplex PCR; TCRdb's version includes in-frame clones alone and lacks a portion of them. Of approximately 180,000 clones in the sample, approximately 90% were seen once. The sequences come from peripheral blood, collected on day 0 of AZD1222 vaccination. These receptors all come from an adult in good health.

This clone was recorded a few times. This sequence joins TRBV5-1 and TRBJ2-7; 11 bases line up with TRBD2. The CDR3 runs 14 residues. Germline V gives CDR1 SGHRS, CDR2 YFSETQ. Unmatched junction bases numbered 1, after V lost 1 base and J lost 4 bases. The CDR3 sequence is CASSLTSGSYEQYF. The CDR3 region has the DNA TGCGCCAGCAGCTTGACTAGCGGGAGTTACGAGCAGTACTTC.

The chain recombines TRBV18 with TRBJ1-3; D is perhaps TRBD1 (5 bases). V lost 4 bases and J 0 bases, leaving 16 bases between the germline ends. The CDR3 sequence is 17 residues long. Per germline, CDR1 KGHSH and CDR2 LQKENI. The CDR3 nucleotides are TGTGCCAGCTCACTTACCGCCGACAGTCTCTCTGGAAACACCATATATTTT. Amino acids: CASSLTADSLSGNTIYF. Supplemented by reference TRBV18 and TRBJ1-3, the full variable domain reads NAGVMQNPRHLVRRRGQEARLRCSPMKGHSHVYWYRQLPEEGLKFMVYLQKENIIDESGMPKERFSAEFPKEGPSILRIQQVVRGDSAAYFCASSLTADSLSGNTIYFGEGSWLTVV.

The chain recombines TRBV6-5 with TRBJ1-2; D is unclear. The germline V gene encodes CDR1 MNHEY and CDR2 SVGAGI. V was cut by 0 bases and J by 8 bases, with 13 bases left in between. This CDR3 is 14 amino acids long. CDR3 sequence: CASSYSFSPRGYTF. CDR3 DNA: TGTGCCAGCAGTTACTCGTTTTCTCCCCGGGGCTACACCTTC.

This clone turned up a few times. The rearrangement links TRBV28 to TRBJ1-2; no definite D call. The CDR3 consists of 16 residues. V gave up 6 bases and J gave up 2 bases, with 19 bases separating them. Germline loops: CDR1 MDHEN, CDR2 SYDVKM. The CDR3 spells CASSSPAGAINYGYTF. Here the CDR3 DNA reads TGTGCCAGCAGCTCCCCCGCCGGTGCCATAAACTATGGCTACACCTTC.

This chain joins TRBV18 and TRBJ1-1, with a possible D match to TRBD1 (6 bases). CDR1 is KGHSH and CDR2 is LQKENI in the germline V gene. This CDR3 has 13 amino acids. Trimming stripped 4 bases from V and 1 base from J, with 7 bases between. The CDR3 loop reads CASSQGGNTEAFF. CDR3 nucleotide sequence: TGTGCCAGCTCACAGGGGGGGAACACTGAAGCTTTCTTT.

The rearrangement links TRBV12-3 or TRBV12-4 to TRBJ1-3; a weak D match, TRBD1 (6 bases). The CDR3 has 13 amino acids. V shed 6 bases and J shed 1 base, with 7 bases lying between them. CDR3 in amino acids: CASRDSSGNTIYF. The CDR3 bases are TGTGCCAGCAGGGACAGTTCTGGAAACACCATATATTTT.

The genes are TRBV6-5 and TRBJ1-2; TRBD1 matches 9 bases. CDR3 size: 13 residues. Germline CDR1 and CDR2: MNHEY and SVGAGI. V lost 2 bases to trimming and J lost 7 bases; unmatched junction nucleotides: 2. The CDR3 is CASSYDRGSGYTF. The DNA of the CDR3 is TGTGCCAGCAGTTACGACAGGGGGTCTGGCTACACCTTC.

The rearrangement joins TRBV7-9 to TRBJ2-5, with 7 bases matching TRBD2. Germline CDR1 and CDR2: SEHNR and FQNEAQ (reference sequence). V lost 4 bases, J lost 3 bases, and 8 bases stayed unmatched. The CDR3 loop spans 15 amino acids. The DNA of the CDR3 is TGTGCCAGCAGCTCGATACCGGGGACTAAAGAGACCCAGTACTTC. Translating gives CASSSIPGTKETQYF. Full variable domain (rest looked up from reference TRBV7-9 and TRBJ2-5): DTGVSQNPRHKITKRGQNVTFRCDPISEHNRLYWYRQTLGQGPEFLTYFQNEAQLEKSRLLSDRFSAERPKGSFSTLEIQRTEQGDSAMYLCASSSIPGTKETQYFGPGTRLLVL.

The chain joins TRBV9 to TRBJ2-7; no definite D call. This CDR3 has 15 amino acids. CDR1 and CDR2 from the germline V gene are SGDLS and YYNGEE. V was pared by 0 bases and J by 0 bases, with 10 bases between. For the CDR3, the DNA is TGTGCCAGCAGCGTAGAAATGTCGAGCTCCTACGAGCAGTACTTC. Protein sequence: CASSVEMSSSYEQYF. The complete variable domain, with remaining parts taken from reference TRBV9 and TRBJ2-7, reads DSGVTQTPKHLITATGQRVTLRCSPRSGDLSVYWYQQSLDQGLQFLIQYYNGEERAKGNILERFSAQQFPDLHSELNLSSLELGDSALYFCASSVEMSSSYEQYFGPGTRLTVT.

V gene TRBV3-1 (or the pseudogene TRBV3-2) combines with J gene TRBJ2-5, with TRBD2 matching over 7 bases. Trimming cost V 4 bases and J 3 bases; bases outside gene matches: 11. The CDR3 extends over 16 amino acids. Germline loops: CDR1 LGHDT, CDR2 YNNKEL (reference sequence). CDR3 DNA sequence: TGTGCCAGCAGCCCCCTTCTTGCGGGAGAGAAAGAGACCCAGTACTTC. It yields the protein CASSPLLAGEKETQYF.

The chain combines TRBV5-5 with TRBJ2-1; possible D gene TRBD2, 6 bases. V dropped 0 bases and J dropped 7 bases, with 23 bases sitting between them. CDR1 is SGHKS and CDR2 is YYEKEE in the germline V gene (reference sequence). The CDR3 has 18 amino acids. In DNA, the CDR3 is TGTGCCAGCAGCTTGGCCCTCTCGGGACTGGGAGAGGTGAATGAGCAGTTCTTC. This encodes CASSLALSGLGEVNEQFF. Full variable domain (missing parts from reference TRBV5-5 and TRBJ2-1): DAGVTQSPTHLIKTRGQQVTLRCSPISGHKSVSWYQQVLGQGPQFIFQYYEKEERGRGNFPDRFSARQFPNYSSELNVNALLLGDSALYLCASSLALSGLGEVNEQFFGPGTRLTVL.

The CDR3 DNA is TGTGCCAGCAGTGAGAGACAAGCTGAAGCTTTCTTT. Residues: CASSERQAEAFF. The V gene is TRBV2, the J gene TRBJ1-1; D not certain. From germline, CDR1 is SNHLY and CDR2 FYNNEI. Trimming pared 3 bases from V and 6 bases from J, leaving 8 bases between. This CDR3 has 12 residues.

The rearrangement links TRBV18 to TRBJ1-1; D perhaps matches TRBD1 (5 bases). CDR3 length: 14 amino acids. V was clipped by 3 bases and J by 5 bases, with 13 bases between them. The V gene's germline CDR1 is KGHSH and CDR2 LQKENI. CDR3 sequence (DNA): TGTGCCAGCTCACCCCCGCAGGGCCGGACTGAAGCTTTCTTT. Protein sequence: CASSPPQGRTEAFF.

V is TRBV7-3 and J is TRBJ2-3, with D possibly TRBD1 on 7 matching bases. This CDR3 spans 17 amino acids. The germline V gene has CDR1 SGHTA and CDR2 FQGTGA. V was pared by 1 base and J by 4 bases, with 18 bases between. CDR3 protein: CASSLRGASQGADTQYF. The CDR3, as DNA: TGTGCCAGCAGCTTAAGGGGGGCTTCGCAGGGGGCAGATACGCAGTATTTT. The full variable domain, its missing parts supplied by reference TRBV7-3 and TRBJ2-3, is GAGVSQTPSNKVTEKGKYVELRCDPISGHTALYWYRQSLGQGPEFLIYFQGTGAADDSGLPNDRFFAVRPEGSVSTLKIQRTERGDSAVYLCASSLRGASQGADTQYFGPGTRLTVL.

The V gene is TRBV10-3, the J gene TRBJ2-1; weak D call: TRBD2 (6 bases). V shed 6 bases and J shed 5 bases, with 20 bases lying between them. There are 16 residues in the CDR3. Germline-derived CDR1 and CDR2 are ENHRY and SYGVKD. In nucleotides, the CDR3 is TGTGCCATCAGGCCATCTTCGGGACTTTCGGACAATGAGCAGTTCTTC. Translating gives CAIRPSSGLSDNEQFF.

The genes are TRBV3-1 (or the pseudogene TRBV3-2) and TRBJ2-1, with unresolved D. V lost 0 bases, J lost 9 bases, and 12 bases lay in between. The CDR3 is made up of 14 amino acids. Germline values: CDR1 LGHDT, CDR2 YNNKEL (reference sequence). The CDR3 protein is CASSQEPRPGEQFF. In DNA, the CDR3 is TGTGCCAGCAGCCAAGAACCGCGGCCAGGTGAGCAGTTCTTC.

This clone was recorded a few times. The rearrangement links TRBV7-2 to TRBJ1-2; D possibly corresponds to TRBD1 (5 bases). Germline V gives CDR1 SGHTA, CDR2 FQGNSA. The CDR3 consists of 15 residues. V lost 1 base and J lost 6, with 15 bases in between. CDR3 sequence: CASSLGAGGGNGYTF. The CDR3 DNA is TGTGCCAGCAGCTTAGGGGCGGGCGGGGGTAATGGCTACACCTTC.

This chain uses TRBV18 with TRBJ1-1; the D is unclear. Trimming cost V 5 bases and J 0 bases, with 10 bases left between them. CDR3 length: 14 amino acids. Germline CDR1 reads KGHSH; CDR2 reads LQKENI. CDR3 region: CASSSARLNTEAFF. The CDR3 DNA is TGTGCCAGCTCATCGGCCAGGTTGAACACTGAAGCTTTCTTT. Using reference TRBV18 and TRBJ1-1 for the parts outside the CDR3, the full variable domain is NAGVMQNPRHLVRRRGQEARLRCSPMKGHSHVYWYRQLPEEGLKFMVYLQKENIIDESGMPKERFSAEFPKEGPSILRIQQVVRGDSAAYFCASSSARLNTEAFFGQGTRLTVV.

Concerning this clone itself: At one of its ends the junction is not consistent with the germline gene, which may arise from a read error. CDR3 DNA sequence: TGTGCCAGCAGCGAAGGGGGAGGTTACTATGGCTACACCTTC. Protein sequence: CASSEGGGYYGYTF. The rearrangement links TRBV6-1 to TRBJ1-2; D is perhaps TRBD1 (6 bases). The CDR3 loop spans 14 amino acids. Germline CDR1 reads MNHNS; CDR2 reads SASEGT.

This chain's CDR3 is CASSPDRTNQPQHF. As DNA, the CDR3 is TGTGCCAGCAGTCCCGACAGGACCAATCAGCCCCAGCATTTT. The gene calls are TRBV28 and TRBJ1-5; tentatively, D is TRBD1 (6 bases). Deletions cut 5 bases from V and 3 bases from J, with 11 bases between. Germline-derived CDR1 and CDR2 are MDHEN and SYDVKM. The CDR3 runs to 14 residues.

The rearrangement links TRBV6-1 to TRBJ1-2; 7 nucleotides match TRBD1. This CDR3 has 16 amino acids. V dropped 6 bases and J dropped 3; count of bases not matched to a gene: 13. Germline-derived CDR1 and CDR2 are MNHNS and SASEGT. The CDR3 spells CASREQLGGSDYGYTF. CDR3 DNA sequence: TGTGCCAGCAGAGAACAACTAGGGGGCAGTGACTATGGCTACACCTTC.

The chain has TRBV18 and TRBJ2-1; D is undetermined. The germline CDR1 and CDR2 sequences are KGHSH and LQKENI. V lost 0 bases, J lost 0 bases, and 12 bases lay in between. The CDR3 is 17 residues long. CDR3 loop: CASSPPLSVSSYNEQFF. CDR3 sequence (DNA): TGTGCCAGCTCACCACCCCTTTCGGTAAGCTCCTACAATGAGCAGTTCTTC. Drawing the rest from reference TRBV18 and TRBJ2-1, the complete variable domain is NAGVMQNPRHLVRRRGQEARLRCSPMKGHSHVYWYRQLPEEGLKFMVYLQKENIIDESGMPKERFSAEFPKEGPSILRIQQVVRGDSAAYFCASSPPLSVSSYNEQFFGPGTRLTVL.